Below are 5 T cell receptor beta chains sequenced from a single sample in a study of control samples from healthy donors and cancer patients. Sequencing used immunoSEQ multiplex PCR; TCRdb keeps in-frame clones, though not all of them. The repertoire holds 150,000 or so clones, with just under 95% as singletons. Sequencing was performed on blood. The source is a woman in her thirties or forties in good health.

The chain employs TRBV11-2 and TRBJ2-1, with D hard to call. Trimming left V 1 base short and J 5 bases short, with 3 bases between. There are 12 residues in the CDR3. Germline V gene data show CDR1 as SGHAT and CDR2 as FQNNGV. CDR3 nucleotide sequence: TGTGCCAGCAGCTTAGCACACAATGAGCAGTTCTTC. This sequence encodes CASSLAHNEQFF.

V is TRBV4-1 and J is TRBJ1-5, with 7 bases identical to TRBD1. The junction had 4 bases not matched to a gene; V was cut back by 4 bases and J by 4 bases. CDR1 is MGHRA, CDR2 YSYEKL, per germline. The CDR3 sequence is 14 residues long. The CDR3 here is CASSPEGANQPQHF. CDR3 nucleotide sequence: TGCGCCAGCAGCCCTGAGGGGGCTAATCAGCCCCAGCATTTT.

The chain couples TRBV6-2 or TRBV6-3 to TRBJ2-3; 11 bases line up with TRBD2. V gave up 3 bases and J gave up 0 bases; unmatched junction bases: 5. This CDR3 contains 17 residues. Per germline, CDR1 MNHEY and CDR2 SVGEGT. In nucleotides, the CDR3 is TGTGCCAGCAGTTATTCCGGACTAGCGGGTAGCACAGATACGCAGTATTTT. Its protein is CASSYSGLAGSTDTQYF.

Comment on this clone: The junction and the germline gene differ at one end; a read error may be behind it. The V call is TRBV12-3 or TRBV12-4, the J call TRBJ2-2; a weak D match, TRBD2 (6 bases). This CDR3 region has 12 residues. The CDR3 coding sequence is TGTGCCAGCAGCCCATCGTTGGGGGGGCTGTTTTTT. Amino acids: CASSPSLGGLFF.

CDR3 amino acids: CASSSGGTTDSPLHF. As DNA, the CDR3 is TGTGCCAGCAGCTCAGGGGGGACGACCGATTCACCCCTCCACTTT. V gene TRBV7-2 combines with J gene TRBJ1-6; TRBD1 aligns across 7 bases. In germline, CDR1 is SGHTA, CDR2 FQGNSA. The CDR3 length is 15 residues. The J segment lost 8 bases and the V segment lost 4 bases, leaving 8 bases of the junction unmatched.